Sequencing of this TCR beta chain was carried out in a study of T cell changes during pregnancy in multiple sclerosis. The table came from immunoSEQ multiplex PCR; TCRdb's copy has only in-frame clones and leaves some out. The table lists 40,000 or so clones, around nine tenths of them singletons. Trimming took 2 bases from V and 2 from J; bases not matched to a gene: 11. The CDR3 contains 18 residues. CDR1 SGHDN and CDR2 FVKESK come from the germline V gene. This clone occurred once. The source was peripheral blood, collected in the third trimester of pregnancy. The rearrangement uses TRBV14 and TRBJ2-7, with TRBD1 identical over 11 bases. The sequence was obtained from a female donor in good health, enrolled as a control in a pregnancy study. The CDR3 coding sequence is TGTGCCAGCAGCCAATTCCATGGGCCGGGACAGGGGGCCTACGAGCAGTACTTC. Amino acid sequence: CASSQFHGPGQGAYEQYF.